This TCR beta chain originates from a study of CD4 T cells in relation to SARS-CoV-2 and coronaviruses. Background on the study: After roughly ten days of antigen culture, PBMC TCR beta CDR3s were sequenced. General study points: Culture-expanded clones reflect memory recall rather than primary priming during culture.

CD4 enrichment then naive enrichment separated naive from memory CD4+ cells. The germline CDR1 and CDR2 sequences are LGHNA and YNFKEQ. The CDR3 totals 14 residues. Trimming stripped 4 bases from V and 3 bases from J, with 13 bases between. Assay used: immunoSEQ multiplex PCR; TCRdb lists only in-frame clones, some missing. The data contain about 40,000 clones, 82% of them singletons. As concerns this clone: Antigen: not known.

The chain is built from TRBV4-2 and TRBJ2-7, with D maybe TRBD1 (5 bases). This sequence was found in an adult with COVID-19. The sample consisted of naive CD4+ T cells from PBMCs, cultured in vitro. As for subset: naive CD4+ T cells isolated by negative enrichment. CDR3 region: CASSPHRSLYEQYF. CDR3 sequence (DNA): TGTGCCAGCAGCCCGCACAGGAGCCTCTACGAGCAGTACTTC.